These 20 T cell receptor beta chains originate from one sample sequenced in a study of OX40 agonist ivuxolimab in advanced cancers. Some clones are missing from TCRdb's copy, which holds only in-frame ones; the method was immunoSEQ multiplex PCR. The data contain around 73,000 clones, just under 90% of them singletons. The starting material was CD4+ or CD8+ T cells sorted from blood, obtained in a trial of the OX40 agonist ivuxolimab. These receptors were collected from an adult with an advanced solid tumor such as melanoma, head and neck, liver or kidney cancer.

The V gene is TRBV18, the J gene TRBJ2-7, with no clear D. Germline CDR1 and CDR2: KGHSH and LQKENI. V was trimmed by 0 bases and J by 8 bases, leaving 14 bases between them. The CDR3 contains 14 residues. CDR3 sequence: CASSPPPDPTKQYF. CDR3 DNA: TGTGCCAGCTCACCACCCCCAGACCCTACGAAGCAGTACTTC.

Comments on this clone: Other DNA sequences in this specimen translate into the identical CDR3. The CDR3 spells CASSSPGQPNYGYTF. In nucleotides, the CDR3 is TGTGCCAGCAGCTCTCCGGGACAACCTAACTATGGCTACACCTTC. V usage is TRBV7-9 and J usage is TRBJ1-2; D perhaps matches TRBD1 (6 bases). This CDR3 comprises 15 residues. V shed 4 bases and J shed 0 bases, with 12 bases lying between them. CDR1 and CDR2 from the germline V gene are SEHNR and FQNEAQ (reference sequence).

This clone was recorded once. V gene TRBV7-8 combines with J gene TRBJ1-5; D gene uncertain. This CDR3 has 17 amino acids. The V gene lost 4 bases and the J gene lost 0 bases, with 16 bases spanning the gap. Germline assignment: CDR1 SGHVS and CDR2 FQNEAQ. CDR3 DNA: TGTGCCAGCAGCTCATCACCCAATAGGTATAGCAATCAGCCCCAGCATTTT. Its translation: CASSSSPNRYSNQPQHF.

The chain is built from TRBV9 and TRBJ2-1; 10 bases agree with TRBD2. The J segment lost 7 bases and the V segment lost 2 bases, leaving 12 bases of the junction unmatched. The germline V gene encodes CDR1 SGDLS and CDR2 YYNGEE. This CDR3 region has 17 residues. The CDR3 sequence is CASSVVSSGSKGNEQFF. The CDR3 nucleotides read TGTGCCAGCAGCGTGGTCTCTAGCGGGAGCAAGGGGAATGAGCAGTTCTTC.

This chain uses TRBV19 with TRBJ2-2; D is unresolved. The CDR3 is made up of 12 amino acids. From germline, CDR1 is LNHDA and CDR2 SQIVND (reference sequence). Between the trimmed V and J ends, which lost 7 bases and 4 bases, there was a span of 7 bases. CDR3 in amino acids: CASKRSTGELFF. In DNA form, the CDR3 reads TGTGCCAGTAAAAGGTCCACCGGGGAGCTGTTTTTT.

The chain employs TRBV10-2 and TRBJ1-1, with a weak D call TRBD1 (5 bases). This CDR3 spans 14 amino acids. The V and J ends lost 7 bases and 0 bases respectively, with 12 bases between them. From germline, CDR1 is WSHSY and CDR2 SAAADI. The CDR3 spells CASTPGRLNTEAFF. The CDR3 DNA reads TGCGCCAGCACCCCGGGACGTTTGAACACTGAAGCTTTCTTT.

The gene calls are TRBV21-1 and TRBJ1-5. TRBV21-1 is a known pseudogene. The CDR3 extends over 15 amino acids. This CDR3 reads CASSKGWIGNQPQHF. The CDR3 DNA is TGTGCCAGCAGCAAAGGTTGGATAGGTAATCAGCCCCAGCATTTT.

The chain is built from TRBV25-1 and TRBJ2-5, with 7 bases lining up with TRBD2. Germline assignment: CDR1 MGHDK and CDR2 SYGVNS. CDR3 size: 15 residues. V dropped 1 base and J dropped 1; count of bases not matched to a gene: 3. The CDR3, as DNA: TGTGCCAGCAGTGAATTCAGACTAGCCCAAGAGACCCAGTACTTC. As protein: CASSEFRLAQETQYF.

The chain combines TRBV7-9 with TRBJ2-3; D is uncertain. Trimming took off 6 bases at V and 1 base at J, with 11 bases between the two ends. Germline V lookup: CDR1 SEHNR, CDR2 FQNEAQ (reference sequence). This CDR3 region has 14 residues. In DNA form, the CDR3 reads TGTGCCAGCAGTCTTACTTCGGGCACAGATACGCAGTATTTT. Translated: CASSLTSGTDTQYF. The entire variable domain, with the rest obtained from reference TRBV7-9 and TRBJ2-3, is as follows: DTGVSQNPRHKITKRGQNVTFRCDPISEHNRLYWYRQTLGQGPEFLTYFQNEAQLEKSRLLSDRFSAERPKGSFSTLEIQRTEQGDSAMYLCASSLTSGTDTQYFGPGTRLTVL.

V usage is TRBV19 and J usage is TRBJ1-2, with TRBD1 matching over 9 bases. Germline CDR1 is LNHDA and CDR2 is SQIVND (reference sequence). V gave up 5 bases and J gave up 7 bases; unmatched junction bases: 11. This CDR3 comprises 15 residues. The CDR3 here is CASSPQQGALVGYTF. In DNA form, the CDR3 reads TGTGCCAGTAGTCCCCAACAGGGGGCCTTAGTTGGCTACACCTTC.

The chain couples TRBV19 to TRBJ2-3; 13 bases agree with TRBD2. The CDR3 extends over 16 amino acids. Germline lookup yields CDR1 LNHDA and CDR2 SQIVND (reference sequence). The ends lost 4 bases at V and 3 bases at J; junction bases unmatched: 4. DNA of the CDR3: TGTGCCAGTAGTACGTTGACTAGCGGGAGGACAGATACGCAGTATTTT. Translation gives CASSTLTSGRTDTQYF.

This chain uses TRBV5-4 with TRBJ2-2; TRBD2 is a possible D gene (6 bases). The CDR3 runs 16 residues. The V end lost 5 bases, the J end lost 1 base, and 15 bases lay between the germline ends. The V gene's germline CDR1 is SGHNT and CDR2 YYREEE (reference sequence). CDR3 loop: CASSFPPGVNTGELFF. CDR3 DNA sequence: TGTGCCAGCAGTTTCCCACCGGGAGTGAACACCGGGGAGCTGTTTTTT.

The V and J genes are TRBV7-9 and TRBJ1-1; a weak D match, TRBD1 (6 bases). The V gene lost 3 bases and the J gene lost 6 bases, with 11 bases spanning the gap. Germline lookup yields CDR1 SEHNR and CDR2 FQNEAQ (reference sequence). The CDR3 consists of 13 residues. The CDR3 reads CASSFGRGAEAFF. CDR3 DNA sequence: TGTGCCAGCAGCTTCGGCAGGGGAGCTGAAGCTTTCTTT.

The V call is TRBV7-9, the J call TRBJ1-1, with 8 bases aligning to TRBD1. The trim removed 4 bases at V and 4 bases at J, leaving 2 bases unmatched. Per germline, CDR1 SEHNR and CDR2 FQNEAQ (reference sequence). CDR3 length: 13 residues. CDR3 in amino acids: CASSSGGGTEAFF. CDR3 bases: TGTGCCAGCAGCTCAGGGGGCGGCACTGAAGCTTTCTTT. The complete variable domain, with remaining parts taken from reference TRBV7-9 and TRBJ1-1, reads DTGVSQNPRHKITKRGQNVTFRCDPISEHNRLYWYRQTLGQGPEFLTYFQNEAQLEKSRLLSDRFSAERPKGSFSTLEIQRTEQGDSAMYLCASSSGGGTEAFFGQGTRLTVV.

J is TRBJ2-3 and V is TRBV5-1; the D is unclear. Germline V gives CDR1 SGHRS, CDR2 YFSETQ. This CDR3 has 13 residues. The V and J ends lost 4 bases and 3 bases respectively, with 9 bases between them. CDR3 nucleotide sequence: TGCGCCAGCAGCCATCTTAGTACAGATACGCAGTATTTT. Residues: CASSHLSTDTQYF.

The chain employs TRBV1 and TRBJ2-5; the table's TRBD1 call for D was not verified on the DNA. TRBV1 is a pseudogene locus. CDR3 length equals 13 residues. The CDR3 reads CTSSQDRVETQYF. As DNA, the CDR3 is TGCACCAGCAGCCAGGACAGGGTAGAGACCCAGTACTTC.

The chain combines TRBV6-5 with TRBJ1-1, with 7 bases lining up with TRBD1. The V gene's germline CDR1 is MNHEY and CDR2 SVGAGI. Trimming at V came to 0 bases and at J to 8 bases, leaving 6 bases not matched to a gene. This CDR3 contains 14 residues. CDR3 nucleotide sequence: TGTGCCAGCAGTTACTCGAAGGGGGCGCAGGAAGCTTTCTTT. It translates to CASSYSKGAQEAFF.

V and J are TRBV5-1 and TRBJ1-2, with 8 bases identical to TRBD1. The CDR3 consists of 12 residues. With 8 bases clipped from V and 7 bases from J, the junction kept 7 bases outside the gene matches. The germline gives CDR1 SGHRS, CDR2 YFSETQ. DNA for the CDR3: TGCGCCAGTGCGCGGACAGGGTTTGGCTACACCTTC. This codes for CASARTGFGYTF. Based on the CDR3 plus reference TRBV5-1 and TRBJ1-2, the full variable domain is KAGVTQTPRYLIKTRGQQVTLSCSPISGHRSVSWYQQTPGQGLQFLFEYFSETQRNKGNFPGRFSGRQFSNSRSEMNVSTLELGDSALYLCASARTGFGYTFGSGTRLTVV.

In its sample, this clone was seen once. CDR3 region: CASSKEDIEGGPGTGELFF. CDR3 DNA sequence: TGTGCCAGCAGCAAAGAGGACATAGAGGGAGGGCCGGGCACCGGGGAGCTGTTTTTT. This chain links TRBV21-1 with TRBJ2-2; the D call TRBD2 from the table was never checked on the DNA. TRBV21-1 has pseudogene status. The CDR3 extends over 19 amino acids.

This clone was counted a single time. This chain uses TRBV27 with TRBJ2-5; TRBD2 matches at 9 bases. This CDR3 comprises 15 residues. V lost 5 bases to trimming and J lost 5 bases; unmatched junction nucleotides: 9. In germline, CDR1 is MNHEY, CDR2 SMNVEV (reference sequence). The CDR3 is CASSQTGTSIETQYF. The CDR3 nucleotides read TGTGCCAGCAGTCAAACCGGGACTAGCATTGAGACCCAGTACTTC.